A selection of T cell receptor beta chains follows, all from one sample in a study of T-cell reconstitution after alpha-beta-depleted transplantation in children. TCRdb passed the PCR reads through MiXCR, listing each CDR3 protein once. The data hold about 600,000 distinct CDR3 sequences, with roughly 23% observed a single time. The sequencing here drew on PBMCs, mostly from graft donor cells, taken 360 days after TCRalphabeta/CD19-depleted stem cell transplant. Every receptor here comes from a boy under three years old who had a stem cell transplant for acute myeloid leukemia, so the T cells may come from the graft donor. Each CDR3 is given with its conserved first and last residue. The order of the fields is V gene, CDR3 protein.

V gene: TRBV29-1
CDR3 protein: CSVTTGGNSPLHF

V gene: TRBV6-5
CDR3 protein: CASSYISSLNQYEQYF

V gene: TRBV5-4
CDR3 protein: CASSYDRATDTQYF

V gene: TRBV6-6
CDR3 protein: CASSYNQPYEQYF

V gene: TRBV6-5
CDR3 protein: CASSYLSGASTDTQYF

V gene: TRBV6-1
CDR3 protein: CASSTFTGVHSGANVLTF

V gene: TRBV7-8
CDR3 protein: CASSPGGVGSGEFF

V gene: TRBV6-2/TRBV6-3
CDR3 protein: CASTGTSGVDEQFF

V gene: TRBV5-1
CDR3 protein: CASSDSSTGELFF

V gene: TRBV2
CDR3 protein: CASSRAANYGYTF

V gene: TRBV4-2
CDR3 protein: CASSQEVAKHEQFF

V gene: TRBV6-5
CDR3 protein: CASPYYGYTF

V gene: TRBV12-3/TRBV12-4
CDR3 protein: CASSPSPLRNTEAFF

V gene: TRBV10-3
CDR3 protein: CAMRTSQTEAFF

V gene: TRBV12-3/TRBV12-4
CDR3 protein: CASSDLGTGPFYSGNTIYF

V gene: TRBV20-1
CDR3 protein: CSARDFRRQDTGELFF

V gene: TRBV5-4
CDR3 protein: CASSLLPGGLTKRTDTQYF

V gene: TRBV29-1
CDR3 protein: CSVEGGDRGRDTQYF

V gene: TRBV7-6
CDR3 protein: CASSLETGNEQFF

V gene: TRBV4-1
CDR3 protein: CASSQYEGGHTEAFF

V gene: TRBV28
CDR3 protein: CASNNGTTFYNEQFF

V gene: TRBV7-9
CDR3 protein: CASSLNGGEATDTQYF

V gene: TRBV20-1
CDR3 protein: CSAYTGVGQPQHF

V gene: TRBV5-8
CDR3 protein: CARRDSEAFF

V gene: TRBV18
CDR3 protein: CASSPLPGLAYTDTQYF

V gene: TRBV11-1
CDR3 protein: CASSSAGTGGPSSYNEQFF

V gene: TRBV20-1
CDR3 protein: CSALGTKGLYGYTF

V gene: TRBV6-2/TRBV6-3
CDR3 protein: CASSPEKYTQYF

V gene: TRBV15
CDR3 protein: CATSRVGEGNEKLFF

V gene: TRBV4-1
CDR3 protein: CASSQGPGTSGNTIYF

V gene: TRBV20-1
CDR3 protein: CSARTGNSNTGELFF

V gene: TRBV25-1
CDR3 protein: CASSVPGAAELFF

V gene: TRBV7-9
CDR3 protein: CASSLTSGGRSTDTQYF

V gene: TRBV20-1
CDR3 protein: CSAPGVYTPSTDTQYF

V gene: TRBV6-6
CDR3 protein: CASRLGTNTEAFF

V gene: TRBV5-8
CDR3 protein: CASSYLRGHYGYTF

V gene: TRBV24-1
CDR3 protein: CATSEPGTLWNTDTQYF

V gene: TRBV20-1
CDR3 protein: CSAVTDRVGQPQHF

V gene: TRBV12-3/TRBV12-4
CDR3 protein: CASSPWGRSNQPQHF

V gene: TRBV12-3/TRBV12-4
CDR3 protein: CASSFGVLTGETQYF

V gene: TRBV28
CDR3 protein: CASSLSRETFPYLGELFF

V gene: TRBV20-1
CDR3 protein: CSARGADRYYGYTF

V gene: TRBV20-1
CDR3 protein: CSAVGGASSYEQYF

V gene: TRBV12-3/TRBV12-4
CDR3 protein: CASGRDRDADTQYF

V gene: TRBV7-2
CDR3 protein: CASSLESGGAGETQYF

V gene: TRBV15
CDR3 protein: CATSTGRGRTDTQYF

V gene: TRBV6-2/TRBV6-3
CDR3 protein: CASISRSRGLTYEQYF

V gene: TRBV7-2
CDR3 protein: CASSTLERGWGDTQYF

V gene: TRBV29-1
CDR3 protein: CSVVWDSEAFF

V gene: TRBV19
CDR3 protein: CASSIHRNNSPLHF

V gene: TRBV7-2
CDR3 protein: CASSLAPRTGRPKNIQYF

V gene: TRBV20-1
CDR3 protein: CSAGRGTDTQYF

V gene: TRBV20-1
CDR3 protein: CSASSAGETEAFF

V gene: TRBV7-9
CDR3 protein: CASSTNTGPKNIQYF

V gene: TRBV20-1
CDR3 protein: CSVSLGSGNTIYF